This TCR beta chain comes out of a study of Ad26.COV2.S vaccination and SARS-CoV-2 variants. Study information: The donor participated in the COV1001 trial, in its Ad26.COV2.S arm. Intramuscular Ad26.COV2.S at 5x10^10 or 1x10^11 viral particles.

The treatment: some 20 received Ad26.COV2.S at low or high dose, single or two shots; several received placebo; per-sample allocation not given. Day 63 after the first injection of vaccine or placebo was the sampling time. The individual, an adult aged 18-55 years, was a donor in Boston. Generated by immunoSEQ multiplex PCR, the TCRdb table keeps only in-frame clones and is missing some. The data show under 600,000 clones, nearly 90% seen once. Findings and caveats of the study: Spike-specific TCR breadth was greater in vaccine than placebo recipients.

The CDR3 loop spans 17 amino acids. V was clipped by 0 bases and J by 6 bases; unmatched bases: 14. From germline, CDR1 is SGHRS and CDR2 YFSETQ. With respect to this clone: Its antigen is unknown.

The chain has TRBV5-1 and TRBJ2-7; TRBD1 agrees at 8 bases. The material sequenced was peripheral blood, taken in a trial of Ad26.COV2.S vaccine versus placebo. The source of this sequence is a person between 18 and 60 years old who received the Ad26.COV2.S COVID-19 vaccine or a placebo. The CDR3 DNA sequence: TGCGCCAGCAGCTTGGCCCTGGACCTGACAGGGGTACGCGAGCAGTACTTC. This translates into CASSLALDLTGVREQYF. The complete variable domain, with remaining parts taken from reference TRBV5-1 and TRBJ2-7, reads KAGVTQTPRYLIKTRGQQVTLSCSPISGHRSVSWYQQTPGQGLQFLFEYFSETQRNKGNFPGRFSGRQFSNSRSEMNVSTLELGDSALYLCASSLALDLTGVREQYFGPGTRLTVT.